A selection of T cell receptor beta chains follows, all from one sample in a study of blood T cell repertoires in COVID-19. Generated by immunoSEQ multiplex PCR, the TCRdb table keeps only in-frame clones and is missing some. This table holds 250,000 to 350,000 clones, around 88% found once. The sequenced material came from PBMCs or T cells enriched from blood (not recorded which). Receptor source: a woman aged 40 to 55 who had recovered from COVID-19. The CDR3 runs from the conserved cysteine through the conserved F or W. Each record gives: CDR3 DNA, CDR3 protein, D gene, CDR3 length, J gene, clone size, V gene. D genes are given only for firm matches. Some rows mark clone size as missing; the rest say once, few, many or name a class of expanded clone.

TGTGCCAGCAGTTTAATAGGGACTAGCGGGAGCGGGAGTAATGAGCAGTTCTTC,CASSLIGTSGSGSNEQFF,TRBD2,18,TRBJ2-1,NA,TRBV6-2/TRBV6-3
TGTGCCAGCTCACCTGATAACCTGGGACTAGGCGATGAGCAGTTCTTC,CASSPDNLGLGDEQFF,TRBD2,16,TRBJ2-1,NA,TRBV18
TGTGCCAGCAGCCGGACAGGGGATGATGAAAAACTGTTTTTT,CASSRTGDDEKLFF,TRBD1,14,TRBJ1-4,NA,TRBV9
TGTGCCAGCAGCTTAAATCCGGCGGGAGGGCCCGGCGAGACCCAGTACTTC,CASSLNPAGGPGETQYF,TRBD2,17,TRBJ2-5,NA,TRBV7-3
TGTGCCAGCAGTTTTCCCCAGACAGCTAACTATGGCTACACCTTC,CASSFPQTANYGYTF,NA,15,TRBJ1-2,NA,TRBV28
TGTGCCAGCAGCCAGGACAGGGTCTATGGCTACACCTTC,CASSQDRVYGYTF,TRBD1,13,TRBJ1-2,NA,TRBV2
TGTGCCAGCAGCCCAGCTTGGGGTAGGGGAAGTAATCAGCCCCAGCATTTT,CASSPAWGRGSNQPQHF,NA,17,TRBJ1-5,NA,TRBV7-2
TGTGCCACCGAAGGGCAGGGCGCCTACGAGCAGTACTTC,CATEGQGAYEQYF,NA,13,TRBJ2-7,NA,TRBV19
TGTGCCAGCAGTTACTCTACAGGAGGGGCGAATTTGGAGACCCAGTACTTC,CASSYSTGGANLETQYF,NA,17,TRBJ2-5,NA,TRBV6-2/TRBV6-3
TGTGCCAGCAGCCCCCAGGAGCGGGAGGAGGACAATGAGCAGTTCTTC,CASSPQEREEDNEQFF,NA,16,TRBJ2-1,NA,TRBV21-1
TGTGCCAGCAGCTTACGAGAGTTCTTTACTGAAGCTTTCTTT,CASSLREFFTEAFF,NA,14,TRBJ1-1,NA,TRBV7-9
TGCGCCAGCAGCTCGGGGACAGGGAATGAAAAACTGTTTTTT,CASSSGTGNEKLFF,TRBD1,14,TRBJ1-4,NA,TRBV5-1
TGCGCCAGCAGCCCGGGGGGGGGCGCATCGGGTACCGGGGAGCTGTTTTTT,CASSPGGGASGTGELFF,TRBD2,17,TRBJ2-2,NA,TRBV5-1
TGTGCCACCAGCAGGACAGGGAAGGATGGAAAACTGTTTTTT,CATSRTGKDGKLFF,TRBD1,14,TRBJ1-4,NA,TRBV15
TGTGCCAGCAGCCCTCGGGACAGGGCATTAGCTGAAGCTTTCTTT,CASSPRDRALAEAFF,TRBD1,15,TRBJ1-1,once,TRBV28
TGTGCCAGCAGTTTACAGGGGGTTGCTTTCTTT,CASSLQGVAFF,TRBD1,11,TRBJ1-1,NA,TRBV28
TGTGCCAGCAACTTAGGGGCAGCCTATAATTCACCCCTCCACTTT,CASNLGAAYNSPLHF,NA,15,TRBJ1-6,NA,TRBV28
TGTGCCAGCAGCTCCCGGGGGGTTAGCTCCTACAATGAGCAGTTCTTC,CASSSRGVSSYNEQFF,TRBD2,16,TRBJ2-1,NA,TRBV5-6
TGTGCCAGCAGTTTTAGCGGGAGGGTCTCCTACAATGAGCAGTTCTTC,CASSFSGRVSYNEQFF,TRBD2,16,TRBJ2-1,NA,TRBV27
TGTGCCAGCAAACAACAGAGAAAGAACCCTACCCAATTAACCTACGAGCAGTACTTC,CASKQQRKNPTQLTYEQYF,NA,19,TRBJ2-7,NA,TRBV27
TGTGCCAGTTCCCCTGGGGGGACTGTCTACGAGCAGTACTTC,CASSPGGTVYEQYF,NA,14,TRBJ2-7,NA,TRBV19
TGCGCCAGCAAAATGGGACTAGCGGACAATGAGCAGTTCTTC,CASKMGLADNEQFF,TRBD2,14,TRBJ2-1,many,TRBV5-1
TGTGCCAGCAGCTTCCGGGGCAGGGGTCGGAATGAGCAGTTCTTC,CASSFRGRGRNEQFF,NA,15,TRBJ2-1,NA,TRBV7-2
TGTGCCACCAGCAGGGGGCCTGGGTCAACTACCGGGACTAGGACCGGGGAGCTGTTTTTT,CATSRGPGSTTGTRTGELFF,TRBD2,20,TRBJ2-2,NA,TRBV15
TGTGCCATCGAGGGCGCACCCCTCCACTTT,CAIEGAPLHF,NA,10,TRBJ1-6,many,TRBV10-3
TGTGCCAGCAGTTCCCCGGACTTTCGCGGGAGGGGTGCCTACAATGAGCAGTTCTTC,CASSSPDFRGRGAYNEQFF,TRBD2,19,TRBJ2-1,once,TRBV28
TGTGCCAGCAGCCAGTTGGGCGGGGCCAATGAGCAGTTCTTC,CASSQLGGANEQFF,NA,14,TRBJ2-1,NA,TRBV14